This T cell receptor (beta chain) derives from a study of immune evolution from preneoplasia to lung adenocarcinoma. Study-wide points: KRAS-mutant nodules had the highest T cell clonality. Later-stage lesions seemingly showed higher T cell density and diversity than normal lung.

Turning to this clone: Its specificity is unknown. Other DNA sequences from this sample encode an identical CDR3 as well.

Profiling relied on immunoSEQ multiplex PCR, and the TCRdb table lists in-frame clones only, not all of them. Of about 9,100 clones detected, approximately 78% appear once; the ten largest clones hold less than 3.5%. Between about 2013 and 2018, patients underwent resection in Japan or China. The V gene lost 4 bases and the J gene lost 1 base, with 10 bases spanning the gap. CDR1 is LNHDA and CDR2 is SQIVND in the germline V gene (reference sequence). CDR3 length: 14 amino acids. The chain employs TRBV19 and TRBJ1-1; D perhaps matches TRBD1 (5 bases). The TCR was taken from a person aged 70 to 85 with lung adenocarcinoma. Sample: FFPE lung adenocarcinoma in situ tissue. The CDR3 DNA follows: TGTGCCAGTAGTAGAGGGACGGGGAACACTGAAGCTTTCTTT. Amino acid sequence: CASSRGTGNTEAFF.